Listed below are T cell receptor beta chains from one sample, sequenced in a study of blood T cell repertoires in COVID-19. Generated by immunoSEQ multiplex PCR, the TCRdb table keeps only in-frame clones and is missing some. The sample carries around 150,000 clones, about 80% recorded once. Specimen: PBMCs or T cells enriched from blood (not recorded which). Source of these receptors: a woman aged 45-59 years who had recovered from COVID-19. CDR3s include the opening cysteine and the closing phenylalanine or tryptophan. The order of the fields is J gene, clone size, V gene, D gene, CDR3 DNA, CDR3 protein. D genes are given only for firm matches. Rows may omit the clone size; those that give it use once, few, many or a size class.

>TRBJ1-2|-|TRBV29-1|-
TGCAGCGTTGAAGACAGTAACTATGGCTACACCTTC
CSVEDSNYGYTF
>TRBJ1-2|-|TRBV27|-
TGTGCCAGCAGTTTCGAGGGCAGCCCCTATGGCTACACCTTC
CASSFEGSPYGYTF
>TRBJ1-4|-|TRBV19|TRBD1
TGTGCCAGTAGTTCGCAGGGGGAGGAAAAACTGTTTTTT
CASSSQGEEKLFF
>TRBJ2-2|once|TRBV28|-
TGTGCCAGCAGTTTAGACAGCTTAAACACCGGGGAGCTGTTTTTT
CASSLDSLNTGELFF
>TRBJ2-5|-|TRBV6-5|-
TGTGCCAGCAGTTATACGGGTGCCCAGTACTTC
CASSYTGAQYF
>TRBJ2-1|-|TRBV27|TRBD2
TGTGCCAGCAGTACCACTAGCGGGCTCCCCTACAATGAGCAGTTCTTC
CASSTTSGLPYNEQFF
>TRBJ2-1|-|TRBV19|-
TGTGCCAGTAGTATAGAAGGTGGCGGCCCCTACAATGAGCAGTTCTTC
CASSIEGGGPYNEQFF
>TRBJ1-1|few|TRBV7-9|TRBD1
TGTGCCAGCAGCTTATCTGGACAGGGGGCGAGAACTGAAGCTTTCTTT
CASSLSGQGARTEAFF
>TRBJ2-1|few|TRBV29-1|-
TGCAGCGTTGACGAGACGGGTAGCTCCTACAATGAGCAGTTCTTC
CSVDETGSSYNEQFF
>TRBJ1-1|-|TRBV25-1|-
TGTGCCAGCAGTGAATACAGGGTTTCCGTGAACACTGAAGCTTTCTTT
CASSEYRVSVNTEAFF
>TRBJ2-7|-|TRBV11-2|TRBD2
TGTGCCAGCACCCCCTCTACTAGCGGGGCCTACGAGCAGTACTTC
CASTPSTSGAYEQYF
>TRBJ2-1|-|TRBV12-3/TRBV12-4|-
TGTGCCAGCAGTTTTTCGTACAATGAGCAGTTCTTC
CASSFSYNEQFF
>TRBJ2-5|-|TRBV5-1|TRBD2
TGCGCCAGCAGCCAGATTAGGGCGGGAGGGAATCCGGAGACCCAGTACTTC
CASSQIRAGGNPETQYF
>TRBJ2-5|once|TRBV19|TRBD1
TGTGCCAGTAGTCGGGACAGGGCCTCCCGAGAGACCCAGTACTTC
CASSRDRASRETQYF
>TRBJ2-5|-|TRBV6-5|TRBD2
TGTGCCAGCAGTAGCGGGAGTGGTGAGACCCAGTACTTC
CASSSGSGETQYF
>TRBJ2-5|-|TRBV10-1|TRBD2
TGCGCCAGCAGTGAGGCGATAGCGGGACAAGAGACCCAGTACTTC
CASSEAIAGQETQYF
>TRBJ2-1|-|TRBV4-1|TRBD2
TGCGCCAGCAGACCCTTTGGACTAGCGCCGTACAATGAGCAGTTCTTC
CASRPFGLAPYNEQFF
>TRBJ2-5|few|TRBV5-1|-
TGCGCCAGCAGCTTTAAAGAGACCCAGTACTTC
CASSFKETQYF
>TRBJ1-6|-|TRBV12-3/TRBV12-4|TRBD1
TGTGCCAGCAGTCGACAGGGAGATTCACCCCTCCACTTT
CASSRQGDSPLHF
>TRBJ2-5|-|TRBV5-1|TRBD2
TGCGCCAGCAGCCCGCGTCTAGCGGGAGGGCGGGAGACCCAGTACTTC
CASSPRLAGGRETQYF
>TRBJ2-7|-|TRBV24-1|TRBD1
TGTGCCACCAGTGATTCCCGGGACAGCTACGAGCAGTACTTC
CATSDSRDSYEQYF
>TRBJ2-3|-|TRBV5-6|TRBD1
TGTGCCAGCAGCTCCACCACAGGGGGCGGAACAGATACGCAGTATTTT
CASSSTTGGGTDTQYF
>TRBJ2-5|few|TRBV5-1|-
TGCGCCAGCAGTGGATTAGCGGTTGAAGAGACCCAGTACTTC
CASSGLAVEETQYF
>TRBJ2-3|many|TRBV4-2|-
TGTGCCAGCAGCCCCTCGACAGACGACACAGATACGCAGTATTTT
CASSPSTDDTDTQYF
>TRBJ1-1|-|TRBV10-1|-
TGCGCCAGCAGTGAGTCGGAGGTGACTGAAGCTTTCTTT
CASSESEVTEAFF
>TRBJ2-5|-|TRBV9|-
TGTGCCAGCAGCGTAGATAGCGGAAAAGAGACCCAGTACTTC
CASSVDSGKETQYF
>TRBJ2-5|-|TRBV6-5|TRBD1
TGTGCCAGCACACAGGGGCCTACAACAGAGACCCAGTACTTC
CASTQGPTTETQYF
>TRBJ2-5|-|TRBV28|-
TGTGCCAGCACGGGGGGCTGGGGTCAGGACTTC
CASTGGWGQDF
>TRBJ1-5|-|TRBV9|-
TGTGCCAGCAGCGTTGGCGGACAGTCGGGTCAGCCCCAGCATTTT
CASSVGGQSGQPQHF
>TRBJ1-2|-|TRBV27|-
TGTGCCAGACATTGCCGGGGAAGGAACTATGGCTACACCTTC
CARHCRGRNYGYTF
>TRBJ1-1|few|TRBV5-1|TRBD1
TGCGCCAGCAGCCCGACAGGGGTTGAAGCTTTCTTT
CASSPTGVEAFF